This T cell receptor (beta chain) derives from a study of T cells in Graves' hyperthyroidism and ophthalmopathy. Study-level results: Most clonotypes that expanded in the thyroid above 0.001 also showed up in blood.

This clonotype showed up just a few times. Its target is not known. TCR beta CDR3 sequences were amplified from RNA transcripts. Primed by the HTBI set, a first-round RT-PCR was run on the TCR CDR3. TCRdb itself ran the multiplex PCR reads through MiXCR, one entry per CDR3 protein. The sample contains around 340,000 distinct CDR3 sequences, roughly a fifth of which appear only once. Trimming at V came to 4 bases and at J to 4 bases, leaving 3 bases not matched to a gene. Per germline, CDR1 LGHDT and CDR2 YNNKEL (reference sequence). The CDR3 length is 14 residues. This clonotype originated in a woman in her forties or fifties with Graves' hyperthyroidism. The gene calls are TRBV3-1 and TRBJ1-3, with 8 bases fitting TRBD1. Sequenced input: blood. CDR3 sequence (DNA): TGTGCCAGCAGCCTTACAGGGGGAGGAAACACCATATATTTT. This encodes CASSLTGGGNTIYF. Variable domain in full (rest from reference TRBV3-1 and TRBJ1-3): DTAVSQTPKYLVTQMGNDKSIKCEQNLGHDTMYWYKQDSKKFLKIMFSYNNKELIINETVPNRFSPKSPDKAHLNLHINSLELGDSAVYFCASSLTGGGNTIYFGEGSWLTVV.